Following are 26 T cell receptor beta chains from one sample sequenced in a study of CD8+ T cells in alopecia areata. Sequencing templates came from extracted RNA that was reverse transcribed into cDNA. Repertoires were generated with immunoSEQ multiplex PCR, while TCRdb's copy carries only in-frame clones and drops some. The data hold about 220,000 clones, with approximately 57% observed a single time. Treatment indicated: oral pan-JAK inhibitor, 5-10 mg twice daily. The source material was CD4+ T cells sorted from blood, sampled at week 4, from a patient treated with tofacitinib. The receptors were sampled from a human donor with alopecia areata.

The rearrangement joins TRBV9 to TRBJ1-6, with D tentatively TRBD1 (6 bases). Germline CDR1 is SGDLS and CDR2 is YYNGEE. Trimming shortened V by 4 bases and J by 7 bases, and 18 bases separated the two germline ends. The CDR3 is made up of 16 amino acids. DNA for the CDR3: TGTGCCAGCAGCCCCAGCGCCGGGAGGGGGAATTCACCCCTCCACTTT. The encoded protein is CASSPSAGRGNSPLHF.

The J gene is TRBJ2-1, the V gene TRBV9; D is unclear. The CDR3 spans 15 residues. Germline assignment: CDR1 SGDLS and CDR2 YYNGEE. Between the trimmed V and J ends, which lost 0 bases and 7 bases, there was a span of 14 bases. CDR3: CASSVDSLKANEQFF. CDR3 sequence (DNA): TGTGCCAGCAGCGTAGATTCCTTGAAAGCAAATGAGCAGTTCTTC. The whole variable domain, filled in from reference TRBV9 and TRBJ2-1, reads DSGVTQTPKHLITATGQRVTLRCSPRSGDLSVYWYQQSLDQGLQFLIQYYNGEERAKGNILERFSAQQFPDLHSELNLSSLELGDSALYFCASSVDSLKANEQFFGPGTRLTVL.

In this sample, this clone turned up a few times. This chain joins TRBV5-1 and TRBJ1-4, with 10 nucleotides matching TRBD1. The CDR3 has 13 amino acids. Germline V lookup: CDR1 SGHRS, CDR2 YFSETQ. After removal of 6 bases from V and 7 bases from J, the junction contained 3 bases not matched to a gene. The CDR3 DNA reads TGCGCCAGCATGGGACAGGGGAGTGAAAAACTGTTTTTT. Its translation: CASMGQGSEKLFF.

This clone was counted only a few times. The chain combines TRBV28 with TRBJ1-3; tentatively, D is TRBD1 (5 bases). The CDR3 covers 16 residues. Germline lookup yields CDR1 MDHEN and CDR2 SYDVKM. With 3 bases removed from V and 0 bases from J, the gap between germline ends came to 12 bases. The CDR3 sequence is CASSFEGLLSGNTIYF. CDR3 DNA sequence: TGTGCCAGCAGTTTCGAGGGACTACTCTCTGGAAACACCATATATTTT.

Details on this clone: The junction differs from germline at one of its ends, possibly a read error. At the DNA level, this CDR3 is encoded by other sequences in the same sample as well. The gene calls are TRBV30 and TRBJ1-5; D remains ambiguous. The CDR3 contains 13 residues. Germline V gene lookup returns CDR1 GTSNPN and CDR2 SVGIG (reference sequence). Written as DNA, the CDR3 is TGTGCCTGGAGTAGGGATAGCGATCAGCCCCAGCATTTT. This codes for CAWSRDSDQPQHF.

CDR3 region: CASSLFGLAGASSYNEQFF. CDR3 coding DNA: TGTGCCAGCAGTTTATTTGGCCTAGCGGGGGCGAGCTCCTACAATGAGCAGTTCTTC. The genes are TRBV27 and TRBJ2-1, with TRBD2 matching over 10 bases. CDR1 and CDR2 from the germline V gene are MNHEY and SMNVEV (reference sequence). The CDR3 runs to 19 residues. V lost 1 base to trimming and J lost 0 bases; unmatched junction nucleotides: 9.

This clone was recorded a few times. This chain uses TRBV5-1 with TRBJ2-5; D possibly uses TRBD1 or TRBD2 (5 bases each). With 4 bases removed from V and 0 bases from J, the gap between germline ends came to 13 bases. This CDR3 contains 15 residues. Germline CDR1 SGHRS, CDR2 YFSETQ. The CDR3 DNA reads TGCGCCAGCAGCGTGAAGTGGGGGTACCAAGAGACCCAGTACTTC. It encodes CASSVKWGYQETQYF.

This clone has ten or more counts. The chain joins TRBV9 to TRBJ2-2; unclear D gene. Trimming left V 3 bases short and J 6 bases short, with 3 bases between. The V gene's germline CDR1 is SGDLS and CDR2 YYNGEE. CDR3 length: 11 residues. The CDR3 is CASSGPGELFF. CDR3 nucleotides: TGTGCCAGCAGCGGACCCGGGGAGCTGTTTTTT.

This chain uses TRBV5-1 with TRBJ1-2, with TRBD1 matching 8 bases. Trimming took 4 bases from V and 4 from J; bases not matched to a gene: 6. This CDR3 is built from 14 residues. Germline V gives CDR1 SGHRS, CDR2 YFSETQ. The CDR3 sequence: CASSPEGQGYGYTF. The DNA for the CDR3 is TGCGCCAGCAGCCCCGAAGGACAGGGCTATGGCTACACCTTC.

As regards this clone: This sample includes further DNA sequences coding for the same CDR3. The rearrangement links TRBV9 to TRBJ1-1; D is uncertain. V lost 0 bases to trimming and J lost 5 bases, with 8 bases between them. This CDR3 region has 13 residues. Germline CDR1 is SGDLS and CDR2 is YYNGEE. The CDR3 spells CASSVGPNTEAFF. The CDR3 bases are TGTGCCAGCAGCGTAGGCCCGAATACTGAAGCTTTCTTT.

V gene TRBV7-2 combines with J gene TRBJ1-4; TRBD1 matches at 7 bases. The length of the CDR3 is 14 residues. CDR1 and CDR2 (germline): SGHTA, FQGNSA. J lost 7 bases, V lost 4 bases, and 6 bases had no gene match. The CDR3 region is CASSYRGDGEKLFF. CDR3 DNA: TGTGCCAGCAGCTACAGGGGAGACGGTGAAAAACTGTTTTTT.

The chain carries TRBV25-1 and TRBJ2-3; D uncertain. Germline-derived CDR1 and CDR2 are MGHDK and SYGVNS. V was shortened by 7 bases and J by 2 bases, with 16 bases between the two germline ends. This CDR3 spans 15 amino acids. The CDR3 loop reads CASTSRTHPTDTQYF. For the CDR3, the DNA is TGTGCCAGCACTTCAAGGACCCACCCCACAGATACGCAGTATTTT. The complete variable domain, with remaining parts taken from reference TRBV25-1 and TRBJ2-3, reads EADIYQTPRYLVIGTGKKITLECSQTMGHDKMYWYQQDPGMELHLIHYSYGVNSTEKGDLSSESTVSRIRTEHFPLTLESARPSHTSQYLCASTSRTHPTDTQYFGPGTRLTVL.

V gene TRBV18 combines with J gene TRBJ1-1, with 8 bases matching TRBD1. Germline CDR1 reads KGHSH; CDR2 reads LQKENI. V trimming: 0 bases; J trimming: 3 bases; junction bases outside the gene matches: 3. The CDR3 consists of 15 residues. The CDR3 DNA sequence: TGTGCCAGCTCACCACCGAACAGGGGGGACACTGAAGCTTTCTTT. This gives the protein CASSPPNRGDTEAFF. Supplemented by reference TRBV18 and TRBJ1-1, the full variable domain reads NAGVMQNPRHLVRRRGQEARLRCSPMKGHSHVYWYRQLPEEGLKFMVYLQKENIIDESGMPKERFSAEFPKEGPSILRIQQVVRGDSAAYFCASSPPNRGDTEAFFGQGTRLTVV.

The chain links TRBV9 to TRBJ1-1; maybe TRBD1 (6 bases). CDR3 length: 15 amino acids. Trimming took off 7 bases at V and 2 bases at J, with 18 bases between the two ends. Germline V gene data show CDR1 as SGDLS and CDR2 as YYNGEE. The CDR3 coding sequence is TGTGCCAGCGGGTCGGCAGGGGTAAAAAACACTGAAGCTTTCTTT. Its protein product is CASGSAGVKNTEAFF.

The chain is built from TRBV5-4 and TRBJ1-2; TRBD1 aligns across 11 bases. This CDR3 contains 17 residues. CDR1 is SGHNT, CDR2 YYREEE, per germline (reference sequence). V dropped 0 bases and J dropped 0; count of bases not matched to a gene: 4. The CDR3 DNA follows: TGTGCCAGCAGCTTGGGGACAGGGGGCCAATCTAACTATGGCTACACCTTC. Translated, it gives CASSLGTGGQSNYGYTF.

V and J are TRBV12-5 and TRBJ2-5; perhaps D is TRBD1 or TRBD2 (5 bases each). Germline V gene sequence: CDR1 LGHNT, CDR2 FRNRAP. V dropped 8 bases and J dropped 5 bases, with 9 bases sitting between them. This CDR3 region has 11 residues. The CDR3 DNA sequence: TGTGCTAGTCTAGCAGGGGAGACCCAGTACTTC. Its translation is CASLAGETQYF.

A note on this clone: The junction shows a germline mismatch at one end, possibly a read error. The V call is TRBV2, the J call TRBJ2-5, with 13 bases that match TRBD2. Per the germline V gene, CDR1 is SNHLY and CDR2 is FYNNEI. This CDR3 contains 12 residues. CDR3 region: CASKLAGGPTDF. The CDR3 region has the DNA TGTGCCAGCAAACTAGCGGGGGGGCCGACGGACTTC.

The chain recombines TRBV7-2 with TRBJ1-2, with 8 bases matching TRBD1. The CDR3 runs 15 residues. With V trimmed by 5 bases and J by 3 bases, 8 bases remained unmatched. Germline assignment: CDR1 SGHTA and CDR2 FQGNSA. The CDR3 is CASSLGQGGDYGYTF. The CDR3 DNA reads TGTGCCAGCAGCCTTGGACAGGGAGGGGACTATGGCTACACCTTC.

This chain connects TRBV7-8 to TRBJ1-4, with unresolved D. The CDR3 is made up of 15 amino acids. Germline V gene sequence: CDR1 SGHVS, CDR2 FQNEAQ. Deletions cut 2 bases from V and 6 bases from J, with 13 bases between. CDR3 loop: CASSLTPQWDEKLFF. CDR3 coding DNA: TGTGCCAGCAGCTTAACCCCGCAGTGGGATGAAAAACTGTTTTTT.

The V and J genes are TRBV4-3 and TRBJ2-5, with TRBD2 as a possible D gene (5 bases). Trimming stripped 0 bases from V and 1 base from J, with 9 bases between. The CDR3 runs 15 residues. Looked up from germline, CDR1 is LGHNA and CDR2 is YSLEER. The CDR3: CASSQDYRGQETQYF. CDR3 nucleotides: TGCGCCAGCAGCCAAGATTACCGGGGCCAAGAGACCCAGTACTTC.

This clone showed up just a few times. CDR3 nucleotides: TGTGCCTGGAGTAGGGGGAAACAGCCCCAGCATTTT. This translates into CAWSRGKQPQHF. This rearrangement joins TRBV30 to TRBJ1-5; D possibly corresponds to TRBD1 (6 bases). Per germline, CDR1 GTSNPN and CDR2 SVGIG (reference sequence). V lost 2 bases and J lost 7, with 9 bases in between. This CDR3 has 12 residues.

The chain links TRBV30 to TRBJ2-5; 11 bases map to TRBD2. The CDR3 sequence is 15 residues long. The V gene end was trimmed by 2 bases and the J gene end by 5 bases; junction bases not matched to a gene: 7. Looked up from germline, CDR1 is GTSNPN and CDR2 is SVGIG (reference sequence). The CDR3, as DNA: TGTGCCTGGAGTTTTAGCGGGGGGGCCGGTGAGACCCAGTACTTC. It specifies CAWSFSGGAGETQYF.

The chain employs TRBV6-5 and TRBJ2-5; D is unclear. The V gene's germline CDR1 is MNHEY and CDR2 SVGAGI. Deletions cut 6 bases from V and 9 bases from J, with 14 bases between. CDR3 length: 12 amino acids. The CDR3 here is CASSGPRVPQYF. The CDR3 bases are TGTGCCAGCAGCGGCCCTCGGGTGCCCCAGTACTTC.

The chain combines TRBV5-1 with TRBJ2-7; 10 bases match TRBD2. Germline trimming cut 0 bases from V and 5 bases from J; bases unmatched to any gene: 5. Germline V gene sequence: CDR1 SGHRS, CDR2 YFSETQ. The CDR3 contains 15 residues. CDR3 DNA: TGCGCCAGCAGCTTGGCGTCTAGCGGGGGCCACGAGCAGTACTTC. Amino acid sequence: CASSLASSGGHEQYF.

Turning to this clone: This sample also contains other DNA sequences that code for the same CDR3. The V call is TRBV30, the J call TRBJ2-5; no clear D. The V and J ends lost 3 bases and 4 bases respectively, with 6 bases between them. Germline V CDR1 and CDR2: GTSNPN, SVGIG (reference sequence). This CDR3 has 11 amino acids. CDR3: CAWRVGETQYF. CDR3 bases: TGTGCCTGGAGGGTGGGAGAGACCCAGTACTTC.

This clone was counted a few times. V gene TRBV25-1 combines with J gene TRBJ2-4, with D maybe TRBD1 (5 bases). Trimming removed 2 bases from V and 7 bases from J, with 6 bases in between. This CDR3 has 12 residues. CDR1 and CDR2 from the germline V gene are MGHDK and SYGVNS. The CDR3 DNA is TGTGCCAGCAGTGAAACAGGCAACATTCAGTACTTC. The encoded protein is CASSETGNIQYF.